These T cell receptor beta chains were read from a single sample in a study of a mutant IDH1 vaccine in newly diagnosed glioma. This table comes from immunoSEQ multiplex PCR, and its TCRdb copy is limited to in-frame clones, with some not included. The table lists around 30,000 clones, 88% of them singletons. These receptors have no known antigen. Material: PBMCs, obtained from a glioma patient whose treatment included an IDH1 peptide vaccine. Source of these receptors: a man in his forties with glioma. Each CDR3 is given with its conserved first and last residue. D genes are given only for firm matches. The size field is filled for only some rows; it gives once, few, many or a size class.

J gene: TRBJ2-1
V gene: TRBV5-1
clone size: .
D gene: .
CDR3 protein: CASSPTLVPYNEQFF
CDR3 DNA: TGCGCCAGCAGCCCAACCTTAGTCCCCTACAATGAGCAGTTCTTC

J gene: TRBJ1-1
V gene: TRBV7-2
clone size: .
D gene: .
CDR3 protein: CASSLYRGAFF
CDR3 DNA: TGTGCCAGCAGCTTATACCGGGGAGCTTTCTTT

J gene: TRBJ2-1
V gene: TRBV7-8
clone size: .
D gene: TRBD1
CDR3 protein: CASSSTDRAGGEQFF
CDR3 DNA: TGTGCCAGCAGCTCGACGGACAGGGCTGGCGGTGAGCAGTTCTTC

J gene: TRBJ1-1
V gene: TRBV18
clone size: .
D gene: .
CDR3 protein: CASSPYGGGMSTEAFF
CDR3 DNA: TGTGCCAGCTCACCATACGGGGGCGGGATGAGCACTGAAGCTTTCTTT

J gene: TRBJ2-3
V gene: TRBV6-5
clone size: few
D gene: .
CDR3 protein: CASSVGRGPDTQYF
CDR3 DNA: TGTGCCAGCTCAGTCGGGAGAGGCCCAGATACGCAGTATTTT

J gene: TRBJ1-4
V gene: TRBV15
clone size: .
D gene: .
CDR3 protein: CATSSVRGRGEKLFF
CDR3 DNA: TGTGCCACCAGTTCGGTCCGGGGGCGCGGTGAAAAACTGTTTTTT

J gene: TRBJ1-5
V gene: TRBV7-9
clone size: .
D gene: TRBD1
CDR3 protein: CASSDRGGQPQHF
CDR3 DNA: TGTGCCAGCAGCGACAGGGGTGGTCAGCCCCAGCATTTT

J gene: TRBJ1-2
V gene: TRBV11-2
clone size: .
D gene: .
CDR3 protein: CASSLDRVEGYGYTF
CDR3 DNA: TGTGCCAGCAGCTTAGATCGGGTCGAGGGGTATGGCTACACCTTC

J gene: TRBJ1-5
V gene: TRBV6-1
clone size: .
D gene: TRBD1
CDR3 protein: CASSDTGVTRQPQHF
CDR3 DNA: TGTGCCAGCAGTGATACAGGGGTTACGCGTCAGCCCCAGCATTTT

J gene: TRBJ2-7
V gene: TRBV28
clone size: .
D gene: .
CDR3 protein: CASSSFSRRAGSYEQYF
CDR3 DNA: TGTGCCAGCAGCTCATTTAGCCGACGGGCGGGCTCCTACGAGCAGTACTTC

J gene: TRBJ1-1
V gene: TRBV6-1
clone size: .
D gene: .
CDR3 protein: CASSEAEGLNTEAFF
CDR3 DNA: TGTGCCAGCAGTGAAGCCGAGGGTCTCAACACTGAAGCTTTCTTT